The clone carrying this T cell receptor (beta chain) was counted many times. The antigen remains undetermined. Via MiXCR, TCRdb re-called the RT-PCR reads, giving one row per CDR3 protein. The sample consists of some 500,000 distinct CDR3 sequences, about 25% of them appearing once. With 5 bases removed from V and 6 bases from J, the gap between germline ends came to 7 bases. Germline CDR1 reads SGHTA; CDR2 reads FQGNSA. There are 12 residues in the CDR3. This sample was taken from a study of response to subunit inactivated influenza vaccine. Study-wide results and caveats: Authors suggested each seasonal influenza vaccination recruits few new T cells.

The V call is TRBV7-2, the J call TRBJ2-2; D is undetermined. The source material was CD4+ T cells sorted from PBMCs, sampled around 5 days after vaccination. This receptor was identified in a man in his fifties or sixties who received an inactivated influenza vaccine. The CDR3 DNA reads TGTGCCAGCAGCCCTCCTGCCGGGGAGCTGTTTTTT. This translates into CASSPPAGELFF.